One T cell receptor beta chain is described in this entry. Its antigen is still unknown. Germline CDR1 and CDR2: PRHDT and FYEKMQ (reference sequence). This CDR3 comprises 13 residues. V dropped 1 base and J dropped 3 bases, with 3 bases sitting between them. This entry is derived from a study of cytomegalovirus exposure and HLA in healthy donors. General study points: Earlier analysis looked at TCR beta V segments, and most were productive about 90% or about 30% of the time. Analysis was carried out at a later point, and it linked a missense DCLRE1C variant to TCR beta V- and J-gene trimming.

The PCR had 60 Vbeta and 13 Jbeta primers. This table comes from immunoSEQ multiplex PCR, and its TCRdb copy is limited to in-frame clones, with some not included. The table includes over 150,000 clones, 80% to 90% detected once. The chain recombines TRBV13 with TRBJ2-2; D remains ambiguous. This clonotype originated in a girl aged 2 to 9 in good health and CMV-seropositive. The specimen was PBMCs. The CDR3 here is CASSLADTGELFF. In DNA, the CDR3 is TGTGCCAGCAGCTTAGCAGACACCGGGGAGCTGTTTTTT.